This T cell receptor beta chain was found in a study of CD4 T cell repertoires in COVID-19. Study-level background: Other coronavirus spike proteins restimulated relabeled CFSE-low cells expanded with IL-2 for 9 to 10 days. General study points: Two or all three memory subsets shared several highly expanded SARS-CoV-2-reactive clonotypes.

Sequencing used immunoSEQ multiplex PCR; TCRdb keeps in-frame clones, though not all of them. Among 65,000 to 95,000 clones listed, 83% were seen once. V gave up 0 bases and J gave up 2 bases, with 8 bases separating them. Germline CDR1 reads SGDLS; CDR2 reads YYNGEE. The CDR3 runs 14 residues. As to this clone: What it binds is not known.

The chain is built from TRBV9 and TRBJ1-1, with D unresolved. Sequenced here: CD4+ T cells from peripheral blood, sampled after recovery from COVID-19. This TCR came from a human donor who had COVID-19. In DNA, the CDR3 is TGTGCCAGCAGCGTAGAGGGCACAAACACTGAAGCTTTCTTT. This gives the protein CASSVEGTNTEAFF.